This T cell receptor (beta chain) was obtained from a study of cytomegalovirus exposure and HLA in healthy donors. Study-wide results and caveats: The study found most TCR sequences rare, yet found some public TCRs in many donors.

Primers: 60 Vbeta forward and 13 Jbeta reverse. Measured with immunoSEQ multiplex PCR; TCRdb has only the in-frame clones, and not every one. The table shows some 240,000 clones, with about nine tenths occurring only once. As to this clone: Its antigen is currently unknown.

Trimming left V 3 bases short and J 6 bases short, with 15 bases between. Germline CDR1 MNHEY, CDR2 SMNVEV (reference sequence). The CDR3 is 15 amino acids. The sequenced sample consisted of PBMCs. This TCR derives from a girl aged 2-10 years in good health and CMV-seronegative. V usage is TRBV27 and J usage is TRBJ2-1, with D perhaps matching TRBD2 (5 bases). The CDR3 spells CASSLLQTRINEQFF. Written as DNA, the CDR3 is TGTGCCAGCAGTTTGCTTCAAACTAGAATCAATGAGCAGTTCTTC.